The source of this TCR beta chain is a study of blood T cell repertoires in COVID-19. Whole-study context: Specimens from acute and convalescent COVID-19 originated in the United States, Italy and Spain. Nucleic acid was either cDNA or gDNA, and it came from T cells, B-cell-depleted T cells, or PBMCs.

As handled by the study authors: Scientists estimated how many nucleated cells there were by amplifying reference gene primers. TCRdb's table, derived via immunoSEQ multiplex PCR, lists solely in-frame clones and lacks some. The V and J calls and clone size are taken from that table; D and trimming were inferred from the DNA. The sample records about 140,000 clones, less than 85% being singletons. Trimming pared 1 base from V and 4 bases from J, leaving 12 bases between. The CDR3 has 15 amino acids. CDR1 and CDR2 (germline): SEHNR, FQNEAQ (reference sequence). The chain joins TRBV7-9 to TRBJ2-3; TRBD1 might be the D (5 bases). This TCR came from a woman over 75 in a cohort sampled during active or convalescent COVID-19. Sequenced input: peripheral blood. The CDR3 coding sequence is TGTGCCAGCAGCTTAGTGGGGCAGGGTCCAGATACGCAGTATTTT. Translation gives CASSLVGQGPDTQYF. The entire variable domain, with the rest obtained from reference TRBV7-9 and TRBJ2-3, is as follows: DTGVSQNPRHKITKRGQNVTFRCDPISEHNRLYWYRQTLGQGPEFLTYFQNEAQLEKSRLLSDRFSAERPKGSFSTLEIQRTEQGDSAMYLCASSLVGQGPDTQYFGPGTRLTVL.